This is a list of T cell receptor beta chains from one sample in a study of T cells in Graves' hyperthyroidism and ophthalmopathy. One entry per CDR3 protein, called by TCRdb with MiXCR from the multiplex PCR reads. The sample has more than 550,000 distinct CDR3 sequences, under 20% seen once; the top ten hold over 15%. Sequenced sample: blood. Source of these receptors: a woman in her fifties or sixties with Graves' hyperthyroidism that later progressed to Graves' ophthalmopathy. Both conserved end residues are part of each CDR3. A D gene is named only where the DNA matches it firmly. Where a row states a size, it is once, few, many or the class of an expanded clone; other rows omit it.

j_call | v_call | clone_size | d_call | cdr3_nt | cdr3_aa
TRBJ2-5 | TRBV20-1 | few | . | TGCAGTGCTACCCTCGGGGCCCAGCGTGGGACCCAGTACTTC | CSATLGAQRGTQYF
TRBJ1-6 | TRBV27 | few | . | TGTGCCAGCAGTTTCCGAGGAAGAGGTTCACCCCTCCACTTT | CASSFRGRGSPLHF
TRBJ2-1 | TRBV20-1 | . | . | TGCAGTGCTACTGGGGGGGCTCTTTACAATGAGCAGTTCTTC | CSATGGALYNEQFF
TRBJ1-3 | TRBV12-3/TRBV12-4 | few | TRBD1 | TGTGCCAGCAGGGTCGACAGGGGGGCCGGAAACACCATATATTTT | CASRVDRGAGNTIYF
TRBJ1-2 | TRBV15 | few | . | TGTGCCACGAGCCTCAGCAGGGAGGCCAACTATGGCTACACCTTC | CATSLSREANYGYTF
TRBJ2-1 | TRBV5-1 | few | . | TGCGCCAGCAGCTTAGGGGCCTACAATGAGCAGTCCTTC | CASSLGAYNEQSF
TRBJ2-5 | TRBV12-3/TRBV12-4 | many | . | TGTGCCAGCAGTTTAGCGCTCAGCGCCCAAGAGACCCAGTACTTC | CASSLALSAQETQYF
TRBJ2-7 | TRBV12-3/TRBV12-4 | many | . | TGTGCCAGCAGTACGGCCTCCTACGAGCAGTACTTC | CASSTASYEQYF
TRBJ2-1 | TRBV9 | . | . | TGTGCCAGCAGCGTCCACAACCCCTACAATGAGCAGTTCTTC | CASSVHNPYNEQFF
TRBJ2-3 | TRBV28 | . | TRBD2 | TGTGCCAGCAGTTCTAGCGGGGTCACAGATACGCAGTATTTT | CASSSSGVTDTQYF
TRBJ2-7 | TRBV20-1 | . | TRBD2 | TGCAGTGCTAGCGGGGGGAAGTCTTTTCTCTCCTACGAGCAGTACTTC | CSASGGKSFLSYEQYF
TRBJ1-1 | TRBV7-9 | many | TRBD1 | TGTGCCAGCAGTTCCCCCGGGACAGGGCCCATGAACACTGAAGCTTTCTTT | CASSSPGTGPMNTEAFF
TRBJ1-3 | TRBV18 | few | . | TGTGCCAGCTCACCAGAGCCCCCGGAGGCCTCTGGAAACACCATATATTTT | CASSPEPPEASGNTIYF
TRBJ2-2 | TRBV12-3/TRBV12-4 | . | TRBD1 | TGTGCCATTCGTTACAGGGGAATGAACACCGGGGAGCTGTTTTTT | CAIRYRGMNTGELFF
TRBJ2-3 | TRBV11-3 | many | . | TGTGCCAGCAGCCTCGGATGGAACACAGATACGCAGTATTTT | CASSLGWNTDTQYF